This TCR beta chain was recorded in a study of blood T cell repertoires in COVID-19 (dated by TCRdb to 2020 to 2022). Study-level background: Collaborator samples came from the United States, Italy and Spain and covered acute and convalescent phases of COVID-19. The material from the prospective study consisted of cDNA or gDNA derived from T cells, B-cell-depleted T cells, or PBMCs. The sample metadata nearly always contained a de-identified subject ID, COVID-19 status, age in years and sex. The repertoires were made available in a free public database intended to serve as a resource for research on the immune response to SARS-CoV-2. Where available, HLA class I and class II types were taken from metadata supplied by the sample provider and were not determined by assay-based typing. The dataset comprised deeply sampled blood TCRbeta repertoires from subjects exposed to, actively infected with, or recovered from COVID-19. The samples were drawn from two sources: the first 160 participants of the ongoing ImmuneRACE study, and some 1,300 subjects contributed by 6 global collaborators.

This clone was recorded only once. The clone's antigen remains unknown. One base away there is no much larger clone; base qualities are not given. The immunoSEQ Assay, a bias-controlled multiplex PCR, was used to amplify TCRbeta CDR3 regions from genomic DNA. As for how the authors treated the data: The number of nucleated cells in each sample was estimated by amplification of reference gene primers within the assay. Sequence reads were collapsed and filtered to measure the absolute abundance of every unique TCRbeta CDR3 rearrangement. For each sample, productive Simpson clonality was calculated as the square root of Simpson's diversity index across productive rearrangements. In its TCRdb copy, this immuneACCESS table keeps in-frame sequences only and misses some clones. Where compared with another copy, unresolved V genes explain less than half of these, and the others have no known cause. Clonal size and the V and J genes are those of that table, whereas D and trimming came from the DNA. Within this sample are 110,000 to 150,000 clones, with about 90% of them counted one time only. The ten largest clones represent roughly 9.6% of the sample.

Whole blood was collected in K2EDTA tubes by collaborating institutions according to the institutions' own protocols. For TCRbeta analysis, collaborators shipped samples in one of three forms: frozen whole blood, isolated PBMCs, or DNA extracted from either of those sample types. The CDR3 numbers 15 residues from cysteine through phenylalanine. Of the read, only the CDR3 DNA is kept; its 45 bases are in frame from base 1. The germline V end is reduced by 5 bases and the J end by 2 bases; junction bases left unmatched: 8. CDR1 is given as GTSNPN and CDR2 as SVGIG, both from the germline V gene (reference sequence). General conclusions and limits of the study: The quantity of clinical and demographic metadata differed by source and by participant and was supplied without curation.

The sequence came from a woman aged 80 or older with acute or convalescent COVID-19. Recombination connected TRBV30 to TRBJ2-1; a stretch of 8 junction bases matches TRBD2. Sequencing was done on a sample of peripheral blood. DNA sequence: TGTGCCTGGCATAGCGGGGCTTTTCCCTACAATGAGCAGTTCTTC. Its translation is CAWHSGAFPYNEQFF.